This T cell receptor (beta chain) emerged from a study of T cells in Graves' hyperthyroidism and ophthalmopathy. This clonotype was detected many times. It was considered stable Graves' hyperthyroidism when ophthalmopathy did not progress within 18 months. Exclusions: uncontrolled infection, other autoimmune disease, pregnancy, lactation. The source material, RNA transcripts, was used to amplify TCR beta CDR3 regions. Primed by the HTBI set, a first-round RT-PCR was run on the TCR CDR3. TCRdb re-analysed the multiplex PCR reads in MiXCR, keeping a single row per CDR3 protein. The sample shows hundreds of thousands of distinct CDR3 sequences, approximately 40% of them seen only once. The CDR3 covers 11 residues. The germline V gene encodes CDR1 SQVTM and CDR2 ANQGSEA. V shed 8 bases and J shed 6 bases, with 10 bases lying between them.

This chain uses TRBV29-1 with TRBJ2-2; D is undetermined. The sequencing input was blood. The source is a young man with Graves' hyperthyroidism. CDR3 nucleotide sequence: TGCAGCTTCGGGCGTTCCGGGGAGCTGTTTTTT. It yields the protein CSFGRSGELFF.